This passage covers 23 T cell receptor beta chains from one sample sequenced in a study of graft-versus-host responses after intestinal transplantation. Method: immunoSEQ multiplex PCR; TCRdb's copy keeps in-frame clones and lacks some. Among approximately 74,000 clones listed, approximately 90% were seen once. The sample in question was PBMCs, obtained 98 days after intestinal transplantation. The receptor set was obtained from a human patient who received an intestinal transplant, so some T cells may come from the graft donor.

V and J are TRBV7-3 and TRBJ1-1; unclear D gene. This CDR3 is 14 amino acids long. CDR1 is SGHTA and CDR2 is FQGTGA in the germline V gene. V dropped 5 bases and J dropped 1 base, with 11 bases sitting between them. CDR3 residues: CASSDSISNTEAFF. The CDR3 DNA is TGTGCCAGCAGCGATTCAATATCGAACACTGAAGCTTTCTTT.

The chain combines TRBV6-6 with TRBJ2-2; D unresolved. The germline V and J ends were trimmed by 1 base and 1 base, with 1 base remaining between them. Per the germline V gene, CDR1 is MNHNY and CDR2 is SVGAGI (reference sequence). This CDR3 is built from 13 residues. This CDR3 is CASSYLNTGELFF. The DNA of the CDR3 is TGTGCCAGCAGTTACTTGAACACCGGGGAGCTGTTTTTT.

The V gene is TRBV13, the J gene TRBJ2-6; 8 bases align to TRBD1. The CDR3 contains 18 residues. From germline, CDR1 is PRHDT and CDR2 FYEKMQ (reference sequence). V lost 0 bases to trimming and J lost 1 base; unmatched junction nucleotides: 5. CDR3: CASSLGTQGASGANVLTF. Written as DNA, the CDR3 is TGTGCCAGCAGCTTAGGCACGCAGGGGGCGTCTGGGGCCAACGTCCTGACTTTC.

The chain recombines TRBV7-9 with TRBJ1-1; TRBD1 might be the D (6 bases). The ends were cut back, 5 bases at V and 5 bases at J, with 24 bases in the middle. Per the germline V gene, CDR1 is SEHNR and CDR2 is FQNEAQ (reference sequence). The CDR3 consists of 17 residues. Here the CDR3 reads CASSPPMGAIVGTEAFF. The CDR3 coding sequence is TGTGCCAGCAGCCCCCCCATGGGGGCGATAGTGGGAACTGAAGCTTTCTTT.

This clone has just a few counts. V and J are TRBV10-3 and TRBJ2-2; 8 nucleotides agree with TRBD1. Trimming at V came to 9 bases and at J to 0 bases, leaving 0 bases not matched to a gene. The CDR3 consists of 13 residues. Germline CDR1 and CDR2: ENHRY and SYGVKD. For the CDR3, the DNA is TGTGCCATACAGGGGGCGAACACCGGGGAGCTGTTTTTT. Its protein product is CAIQGANTGELFF.

The rearrangement joins TRBV23-1 to TRBJ2-7; no clear D. TRBV23-1 is an ORF; its function is uncertain. With 2 bases removed from V and 3 bases from J, the gap between germline ends came to 17 bases. This CDR3 contains 16 residues. The CDR3 nucleotides read TGCGCCAGCAGTCAAAACGCGGACCAAACCGACTACGAGCAGTACTTC. As protein: CASSQNADQTDYEQYF.

V and J are TRBV10-3 and TRBJ2-7; 13 positions agree with TRBD2. Germline CDR1 and CDR2: ENHRY and SYGVKD. Trimming removed 2 bases from V and 6 bases from J; junction bases left unmatched: 1. There are 14 residues in the CDR3. CDR3 in DNA: TGTGCCATCAGTGAGGGACTAGCGGGGGTCGAGCAGTACTTC. Its translation is CAISEGLAGVEQYF.

The V gene is TRBV11-3, the J gene TRBJ1-5, with TRBD1 matching 10 bases. The CDR3 totals 18 residues. J was trimmed by 0 bases and V by 3 bases; bases with no gene match: 8. Germline CDR1 and CDR2: SGHNT and YENEEA. Here the CDR3 reads CASSFSGTGAYSNQPQHF. The CDR3 nucleotides read TGTGCCAGCAGCTTCTCCGGGACAGGGGCCTATAGCAATCAGCCCCAGCATTTT.

CDR3 in amino acids: CASRPGQGSYEQYF. The CDR3 DNA follows: TGCGCCAGCAGACCAGGACAGGGCTCCTACGAGCAGTACTTC. The chain employs TRBV5-1 and TRBJ2-7; 8 positions agree with TRBD1. Germline loops: CDR1 SGHRS, CDR2 YFSETQ. CDR3 size: 14 residues. V gave up 5 bases and J gave up 0 bases; unmatched junction bases: 4. Full variable domain (remainder filled in from reference TRBV5-1 and TRBJ2-7): KAGVTQTPRYLIKTRGQQVTLSCSPISGHRSVSWYQQTPGQGLQFLFEYFSETQRNKGNFPGRFSGRQFSNSRSEMNVSTLELGDSALYLCASRPGQGSYEQYFGPGTRLTVT.

This chain links TRBV6-4 with TRBJ2-6, with a possible D match to TRBD1 (5 bases). V dropped 1 base and J dropped 1 base, with 8 bases sitting between them. Per the germline V gene, CDR1 is MRHNA and CDR2 is SNTAGT. The CDR3 runs to 16 residues. The CDR3 DNA sequence: TGTGCCAGCAGTGACTTAGCAGGGTCTGGGGCCAACGTCCTGACTTTC. As protein: CASSDLAGSGANVLTF.

The J gene is TRBJ2-7, the V gene TRBV5-1; 9 nucleotides line up with TRBD2. Germline CDR1 reads SGHRS; CDR2 reads YFSETQ. Trimming at V came to 3 bases and at J to 4 bases, leaving 5 bases not matched to a gene. The CDR3 consists of 14 residues. This CDR3 reads CASSSPAGGYEQYF. CDR3 nucleotide sequence: TGCGCCAGCAGCTCCCCCGCGGGGGGGTACGAGCAGTACTTC.

The chain has TRBV28 and TRBJ1-1; no clear D gene. With 6 bases removed from V and 5 bases from J, the gap between germline ends came to 10 bases. Germline CDR1 and CDR2: MDHEN and SYDVKM. The CDR3 contains 12 residues. The CDR3 region is CASRKFRTEAFF. The CDR3 DNA reads TGTGCCAGCAGGAAGTTTAGGACTGAAGCTTTCTTT.

The rearrangement uses TRBV10-3 and TRBJ2-1; TRBD1 agrees at 11 bases. The CDR3 runs to 16 residues. V lost 3 bases and J lost 7; bases outside the gene matches: 8. Germline V CDR1 and CDR2: ENHRY, SYGVKD. CDR3: CAISDSDRGRKNEQFF. The CDR3 region has the DNA TGTGCCATCAGTGATTCGGACAGGGGGCGTAAGAATGAGCAGTTCTTC.

The chain carries TRBV9 and TRBJ2-3; 10 positions match TRBD1. This CDR3 is 17 amino acids long. Per germline, CDR1 SGDLS and CDR2 YYNGEE. V shed 2 bases and J 1 base; nucleotides not matched to a gene: 7. In DNA form, the CDR3 reads TGTGCCAGCAGCGTTCAAGACAGGGGGCAGGGCACAGATACGCAGTATTTT. Protein product: CASSVQDRGQGTDTQYF.

The rearrangement joins TRBV2 to TRBJ2-3; D gene unclear. The germline V and J ends were trimmed by 4 bases and 1 base, with 6 bases remaining between them. CDR1 and CDR2 from the germline V gene are SNHLY and FYNNEI. The CDR3 is 13 amino acids. CDR3 sequence (DNA): TGTGCCAGCAGTGTCTACCGCACAGATACGCAGTATTTT. This gives the protein CASSVYRTDTQYF. Full variable domain (rest looked up from reference TRBV2 and TRBJ2-3): EPEVTQTPSHQVTQMGQEVILRCVPISNHLYFYWYRQILGQKVEFLVSFYNNEISEKSEIFDDQFSVERPDGSNFTLKIRSTKLEDSAMYFCASSVYRTDTQYFGPGTRLTVL.

The table lists this clone with a few counts. The genes are TRBV6-4 and TRBJ2-2; D gene ambiguous. The germline V and J ends were trimmed by 2 bases and 8 bases, with 6 bases remaining between them. The CDR3 is 12 residues long. In germline, CDR1 is MRHNA, CDR2 SNTAGT. CDR3 sequence (DNA): TGTGCCAGCAGTGACGGTGCGGGGGAGCTGTTTTTT. Translated: CASSDGAGELFF.

V is TRBV29-1 and J is TRBJ1-2; D is unresolved. The CDR3 extends over 11 amino acids. Trimming took off 4 bases at V and 3 bases at J, with 6 bases between the two ends. CDR1 SQVTM and CDR2 ANQGSEA come from the germline V gene. The CDR3 nucleotides are TGCAGCGTTGTGCAGGACTATGGCTACACCTTC. Its protein product is CSVVQDYGYTF.

The rearrangement links TRBV27 to TRBJ2-1; no reliable D call. Trimming shortened V by 6 bases and J by 4 bases, and 10 bases separated the two germline ends. Germline values: CDR1 MNHEY, CDR2 SMNVEV (reference sequence). The CDR3 loop spans 13 amino acids. The DNA of the CDR3 is TGTGCCAGCAGCCCATTCGGGTACAATGAGCAGTTCTTC. Its translation is CASSPFGYNEQFF.

J is TRBJ1-1 and V is TRBV18; D gene unclear. The V gene's germline CDR1 is KGHSH and CDR2 LQKENI. The V end lost 5 bases, the J end lost 4 bases, and 14 bases lay between the germline ends. The CDR3 is 14 residues long. The CDR3, as DNA: TGTGCCAGCTCATCCCTGTACGAGAGCACTGAAGCTTTCTTT. This gives the protein CASSSLYESTEAFF.

This clone was seen a single time. The chain links TRBV6-5 to TRBJ1-5; D possibly corresponds to TRBD1 (6 bases). This CDR3 spans 13 amino acids. Deletions cut 10 bases from V and 3 bases from J, with 13 bases between. Germline loops: CDR1 MNHEY, CDR2 SVGAGI. DNA for the CDR3: TGTGCCAAACCACGGGACAACAATCAGCCCCAGCATTTT. Amino acid sequence: CAKPRDNNQPQHF.

This clone was picked up one time. The CDR3 here is CASTDRISSGNTIYF. DNA of the CDR3: TGTGCCAGCACGGACAGGATAAGCTCTGGAAACACCATATATTTT. V gene TRBV5-6 combines with J gene TRBJ1-3; 7 bases agree with TRBD1. The CDR3 covers 15 residues. The V gene end was trimmed by 6 bases and the J gene end by 0 bases; junction bases not matched to a gene: 6. CDR1 SGHDT and CDR2 YYEEEE come from the germline V gene. The full variable domain, in which reference TRBV5-6 and TRBJ1-3 provide the parts outside the CDR3, is DAGVTQSPTHLIKTRGQQVTLRCSPKSGHDTVSWYQQALGQGPQFIFQYYEEEERQRGNFPDRFSGHQFPNYSSELNVNALLLGDSALYLCASTDRISSGNTIYFGEGSWLTVV.

This rearrangement joins TRBV11-2 to TRBJ2-5, with 8 bases that match TRBD1. The ends lost 1 base at V and 5 bases at J; junction bases unmatched: 9. The CDR3 runs to 16 residues. Germline V lookup: CDR1 SGHAT, CDR2 FQNNGV. In nucleotides, the CDR3 is TGTGCCAGCAGCTTAGGACTCAGTCAGGGGGCTGAGACCCAGTACTTC. This sequence encodes CASSLGLSQGAETQYF.

V is TRBV6-1 and J is TRBJ2-7; tentatively, D is TRBD1 (7 bases). Per the germline V gene, CDR1 is MNHNS and CDR2 is SASEGT. The CDR3 runs to 14 residues. Trimming stripped 6 bases from V and 4 bases from J, with 16 bases between. CDR3 sequence reads: CASRHTPGGYEQYF. The CDR3 DNA is TGTGCCAGCAGACACACCCCAGGGGGGTACGAGCAGTACTTC.